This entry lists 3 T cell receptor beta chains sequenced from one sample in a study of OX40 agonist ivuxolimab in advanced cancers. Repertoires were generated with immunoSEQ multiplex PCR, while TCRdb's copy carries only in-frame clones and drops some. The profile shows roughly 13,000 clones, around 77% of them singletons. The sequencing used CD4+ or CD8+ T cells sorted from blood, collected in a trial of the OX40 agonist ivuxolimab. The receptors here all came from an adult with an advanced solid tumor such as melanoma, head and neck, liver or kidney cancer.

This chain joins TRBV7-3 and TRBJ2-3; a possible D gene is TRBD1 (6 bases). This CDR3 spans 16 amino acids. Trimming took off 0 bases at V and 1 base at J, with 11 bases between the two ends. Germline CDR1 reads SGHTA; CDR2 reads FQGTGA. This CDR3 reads CASSLTTGSGTDTQYF. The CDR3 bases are TGTGCCAGCAGCTTAACAACAGGGTCTGGCACAGATACGCAGTATTTT.

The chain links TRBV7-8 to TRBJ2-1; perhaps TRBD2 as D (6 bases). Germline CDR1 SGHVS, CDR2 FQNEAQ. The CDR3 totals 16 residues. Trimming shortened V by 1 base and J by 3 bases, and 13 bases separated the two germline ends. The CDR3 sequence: CASSLEGGAFYNEQFF. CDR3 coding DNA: TGTGCCAGCAGCTTAGAAGGCGGGGCCTTCTACAATGAGCAGTTCTTC.

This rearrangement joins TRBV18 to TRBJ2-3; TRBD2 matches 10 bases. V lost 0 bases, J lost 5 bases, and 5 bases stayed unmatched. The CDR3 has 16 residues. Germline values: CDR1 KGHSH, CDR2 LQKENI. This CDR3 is CASSPPPSGGGDTQYF. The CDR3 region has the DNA TGTGCCAGCTCACCACCGCCTAGCGGGGGCGGAGATACGCAGTATTTT.